This is a list of T cell receptor beta chains from one sample in a study of blood T cell repertoires in COVID-19. The assay was immunoSEQ multiplex PCR, and TCRdb's table has in-frame clones only and misses some. The sample includes roughly 14,000 clones, around 67% seen only once; the top ten take 20% to 25%. The sample comprised peripheral blood. These receptors were taken from a boy between 2 and 10 years old with active or convalescent COVID-19. CDR3s include the opening cysteine and the closing phenylalanine or tryptophan. A D gene is named only where the DNA matches it firmly. Clone size is shown for a subset of rows, as once, few, many or a class of expanded clone.

NA,TRBV19,TRBJ2-1,TRBD1,TGTGCCAGTTCTCAACAGGGGTATAGCGAGCAGTTCTTC,CASSQQGYSEQFF
NA,TRBV19,TRBJ2-1,TRBD1,TGTGCCAGTAGAACACAGGGGATGAATGAGCAGTTCTTC,CASRTQGMNEQFF
NA,TRBV27,TRBJ2-2,TRBD2,TGTGCCAGCACTAGCGGGAGGGCCACCGGGGAGCTGTTTTTT,CASTSGRATGELFF
few,TRBV27,TRBJ2-5,NA,TGTGCCAGCAGTAACCGACGGGGCCAAGAGACCCAGTACTTC,CASSNRRGQETQYF
medium-sized,TRBV27,TRBJ2-7,NA,TGTGCCAGCAGGAGAAACGGACAGCCGGACTACGAGCAGTACTTC,CASRRNGQPDYEQYF
few,TRBV5-1,TRBJ1-2,NA,TGCGCCAGCAGTAACAGTCCAATTAAGGGCTACACCTTC,CASSNSPIKGYTF
NA,TRBV18,TRBJ2-3,TRBD1,TGTGCCAGCTCACCAGCGGCGACAGGGTCTAGCACAGATACGCAGTATTTT,CASSPAATGSSTDTQYF
NA,TRBV30,TRBJ2-1,TRBD2,TGTGCCTGGAGTGTAGGACTAGCGGGACACAATGAGCAGTTCTTC,CAWSVGLAGHNEQFF
NA,TRBV7-9,TRBJ2-5,TRBD2,TGTGCCAGCAGCTCTCCCGGACTAGCGGGGGGATCCCAAGAGACCCAGTACTTC,CASSSPGLAGGSQETQYF
NA,TRBV19,TRBJ1-1,NA,TGTGCCAGTAATTTGGCAGGCTGGACTGAAGCTTTCTTT,CASNLAGWTEAFF
NA,TRBV5-6,TRBJ1-1,NA,TGTGCCAGCAGCTTTACTAGGCGGGGATGGAACACTGAAGCTTTCTTT,CASSFTRRGWNTEAFF
few,TRBV3-1/TRBV3-2,TRBJ1-3,NA,TGTGCCAGCTCAGGCTTGGGTGGAAACACCATATATTTT,CASSGLGGNTIYF
NA,TRBV14,TRBJ1-2,TRBD1,TGTGCCAGCAGCGGGACAGGGGGCGGCTATGGCTACACCTTC,CASSGTGGGYGYTF
NA,TRBV4-1,TRBJ2-3,NA,TGCGCCAGCAGCATAACAGATACGCAGTATTTT,CASSITDTQYF
NA,TRBV27,TRBJ1-5,TRBD1,TGTGCCACCATGACAGGGGGATCGGGCAATCAGCCCCAGCATTTT,CATMTGGSGNQPQHF
NA,TRBV9,TRBJ1-1,NA,TGTGCCAGCAGCGGAGGGGGTGCTGAAGCTTTCTTT,CASSGGGAEAFF
NA,TRBV2,TRBJ2-5,NA,TGTGCCAGCGCGAAAGCTAGCCCATCGGAGACCCAGTACTTC,CASAKASPSETQYF
NA,TRBV19,TRBJ1-5,TRBD1,TGTGCCAGTAGTGGACGACAGGGGGCGAGCAATCAGCCCCAGCATTTT,CASSGRQGASNQPQHF
NA,TRBV19,TRBJ1-1,TRBD1,TGTGCCAGTAGGGGACAGGGTTTGGAAGCTTTCTTT,CASRGQGLEAFF
NA,TRBV24-1,TRBJ2-1,TRBD1,TGTGCCACCAGCTCAGGAGGGACAGGTTACAATGAGCAGTTCTTC,CATSSGGTGYNEQFF
NA,TRBV12-3/TRBV12-4,TRBJ1-5,NA,TGTGCCAGCAGTCCCCGCTTAGAGCCCCAGCATTTT,CASSPRLEPQHF
NA,TRBV11-2,TRBJ2-3,NA,TGTGCCAGCAGCTCGTTGGGCAGCACAGATACGCAGTATTTT,CASSSLGSTDTQYF
NA,TRBV5-1,TRBJ2-2,TRBD1,TGCGCCAGCAGCTTGGGTTCTGGGACAGGGGGCACCGGGGAGCTGTTTTTT,CASSLGSGTGGTGELFF
NA,TRBV5-1,TRBJ1-1,NA,TGCGCCAGCAGCTTGTCGTCCAGGGCTGTGGAAGCTTTCTTT,CASSLSSRAVEAFF
few,TRBV12-3/TRBV12-4,TRBJ2-7,TRBD2,TGTGCCAGCAGTTTTAAGGGAGGGGTAGAGCAGTACTTC,CASSFKGGVEQYF
NA,TRBV7-2,TRBJ1-2,NA,TGTGCCAGCAGCCCCGCACGGCAGGGCTATGGCTACACCTTC,CASSPARQGYGYTF
NA,TRBV7-9,TRBJ1-6,NA,TGTGCCAGCAGCCCATTCCGGACAGTTAATTCACCCCTCCACTTT,CASSPFRTVNSPLHF
once,TRBV5-4,TRBJ2-7,TRBD2,TGTGCCAGCAGCTTGGCTCCTACTACCGGGACTAGATCCGAGCAGTACTTC,CASSLAPTTGTRSEQYF
NA,TRBV6-5,TRBJ1-2,NA,TGTGCCAGCAGTTACGGGGGGAACTATGGCTACACCTTC,CASSYGGNYGYTF
NA,TRBV4-1,TRBJ2-3,TRBD2,TGCGCCAGCAGCCAATTATCTAGCGGGAGTTGGGCCACAGATACGCAGTATTTT,CASSQLSSGSWATDTQYF
NA,TRBV12-3/TRBV12-4,TRBJ1-1,NA,TGTGCCAGCAGGGGGGGACCGGAGGAAGCTTTCTTT,CASRGGPEEAFF
NA,TRBV7-2,TRBJ2-3,TRBD2,TGTGCCAGCAGCCCCCAAAGTAGCGGGAGGGCCTCAGATACGCAGTATTTT,CASSPQSSGRASDTQYF
NA,TRBV5-1,TRBJ1-2,NA,TGCGCCAGCAGCTCCAGGGATGGCTACACCTTC,CASSSRDGYTF
few,TRBV18,TRBJ1-2,NA,TGTGCCAGCTCATCATACACCAATAGCTACACCTTC,CASSSYTNSYTF
NA,TRBV4-1,TRBJ2-7,TRBD2,TGCGCCAGCAGCCAATCCCCTAGCGGGAGTCTCGAGCAGTACTTC,CASSQSPSGSLEQYF
NA,TRBV10-2,TRBJ2-7,TRBD2,TGCGCCAGCAATTTAGCGGGAGGCTACGAGCAGTACTTC,CASNLAGGYEQYF
NA,TRBV12-3/TRBV12-4,TRBJ1-1,NA,TGTGCCAGCAGTTTTTTCCAGAACACTGAAGCTTTCTTT,CASSFFQNTEAFF
NA,TRBV4-1,TRBJ1-5,TRBD1,TGCGCCAGCAGCCCGGATCCGGGACAGCACAATCAGCCCCAGCATTTT,CASSPDPGQHNQPQHF